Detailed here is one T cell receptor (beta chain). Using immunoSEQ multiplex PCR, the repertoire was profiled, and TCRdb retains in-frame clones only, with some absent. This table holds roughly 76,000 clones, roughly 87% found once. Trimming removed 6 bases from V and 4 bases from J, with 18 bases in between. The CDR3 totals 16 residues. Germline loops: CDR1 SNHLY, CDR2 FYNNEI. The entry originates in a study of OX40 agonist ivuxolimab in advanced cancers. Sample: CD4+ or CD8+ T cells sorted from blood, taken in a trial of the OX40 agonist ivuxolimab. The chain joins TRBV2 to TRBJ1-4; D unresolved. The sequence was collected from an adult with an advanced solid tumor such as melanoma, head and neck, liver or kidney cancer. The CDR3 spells CASRETAPRVNEKLFF. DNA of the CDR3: TGTGCCAGCAGAGAGACCGCCCCGAGGGTTAATGAAAAACTGTTTTTT.